These T cell receptor beta chains were read from a single sample in a study of T-cell memory formation after mild COVID-19. Via MiXCR, TCRdb re-called the 5' RACE reads, giving one row per CDR3 protein. The sample includes 380,000 or so distinct CDR3 sequences, about 13% of them seen just once. Sequenced sample: PBMCs or a T cell subset sorted from them (not recorded which). All receptors come from a man in his late teens or twenties who had mild COVID-19 (a few samples of this study predate the infection). Cell type and time point are not known. Each CDR3 is given with its conserved first and last residue. The D gene is left open where the match is weak. Only part of the rows carry a size: once, few, many, or a class if the clone is expanded.

clone_size j_call v_call d_call cdr3_aa cdr3_nt
few TRBJ2-5 TRBV29-1 NA CSVDEGTETQYF TGCAGCGTTGACGAGGGGACGGAGACCCAGTACTTC
NA TRBJ2-7 TRBV4-1 NA CASSQAAVGYEQYF TGCGCCAGCAGCCAAGCAGCGGTTGGCTACGAGCAGTACTTC
few TRBJ1-1 TRBV6-5 NA CASRRPRNTEAFF TGTGCCAGCAGGCGACCCAGGAACACTGAAGCTTTCTTT
NA TRBJ2-1 TRBV7-9 TRBD2 CASSPSGGVNEQFF TGTGCCAGCAGCCCTAGCGGGGGGGTAAATGAGCAGTTCTTC
few TRBJ2-2 TRBV27 TRBD2 CASSPGGSRTGELFF TGTGCCAGCAGTCCGGGGGGGAGTCGGACCGGGGAGCTGTTTTTT
few TRBJ2-3 TRBV6-4 NA CASSDPGGTDTQYF TGTGCCAGCAGTGACCCCGGGGGCACAGATACGCAGTATTTT
few TRBJ1-2 TRBV4-3 NA CASSQAPANYGYTF TGCGCCAGCAGCCAGGCACCGGCTAACTATGGCTACACCTTC
few TRBJ1-1 TRBV19 NA CASKGGYTEAFF TGTGCCAGTAAGGGGGGCTACACTGAAGCTTTCTTT
few TRBJ2-5 TRBV20-1 NA CSATDYEETQYF TGCAGTGCTACCGACTACGAAGAGACCCAGTACTTC
few TRBJ1-2 TRBV9 NA CASSVLGAQNYGYTF TGTGCCAGCAGCGTTTTAGGGGCTCAGAACTATGGCTACACCTTC
few TRBJ2-4 TRBV5-1 NA CASSQLAQGLAKNIQYF TGCGCCAGCAGCCAACTCGCTCAGGGGCTGGCCAAAAACATTCAGTACTTC